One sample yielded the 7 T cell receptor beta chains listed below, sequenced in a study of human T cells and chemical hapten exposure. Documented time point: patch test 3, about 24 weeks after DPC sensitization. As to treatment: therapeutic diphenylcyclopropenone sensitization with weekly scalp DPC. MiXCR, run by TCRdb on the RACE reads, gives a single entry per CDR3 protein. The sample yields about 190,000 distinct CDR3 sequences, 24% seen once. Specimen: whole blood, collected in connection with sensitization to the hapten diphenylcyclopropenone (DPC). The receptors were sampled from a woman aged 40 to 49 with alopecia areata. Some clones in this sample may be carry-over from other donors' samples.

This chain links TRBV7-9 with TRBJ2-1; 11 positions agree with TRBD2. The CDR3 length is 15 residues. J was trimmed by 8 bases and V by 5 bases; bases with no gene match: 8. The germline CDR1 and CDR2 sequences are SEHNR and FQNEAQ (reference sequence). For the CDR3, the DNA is TGTGCCAGCAGCGCTCAACTAGCGGGAGAGGATGAGCAGTTCTTC. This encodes CASSAQLAGEDEQFF.

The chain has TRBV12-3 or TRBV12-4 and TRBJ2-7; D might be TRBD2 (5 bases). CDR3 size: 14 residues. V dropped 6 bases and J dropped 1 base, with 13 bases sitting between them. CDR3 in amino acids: CASSRGLDSYEQYF. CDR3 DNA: TGTGCCAGCAGCCGAGGACTGGATTCCTACGAGCAGTACTTC.

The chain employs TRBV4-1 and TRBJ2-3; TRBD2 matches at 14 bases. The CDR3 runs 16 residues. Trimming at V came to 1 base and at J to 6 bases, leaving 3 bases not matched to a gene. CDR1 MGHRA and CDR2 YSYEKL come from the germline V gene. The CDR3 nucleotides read TGCGCCAGCAGCCAAGCGGGACTAGCGGGAGCGGATACGCAGTATTTT. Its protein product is CASSQAGLAGADTQYF.

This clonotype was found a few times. The CDR3 region has the DNA TGCAGTGCTAGATGGGCTAGCGGAACAGATACGCAGTATTTT. As protein: CSARWASGTDTQYF. The chain carries TRBV20-1 and TRBJ2-3, with TRBD2 matching over 7 bases. The V segment lost 2 bases and the J segment 3 bases; nucleotides outside the gene matches: 5. The CDR3 consists of 14 residues. From germline, CDR1 is DFQATT and CDR2 SNEGSKA (reference sequence).

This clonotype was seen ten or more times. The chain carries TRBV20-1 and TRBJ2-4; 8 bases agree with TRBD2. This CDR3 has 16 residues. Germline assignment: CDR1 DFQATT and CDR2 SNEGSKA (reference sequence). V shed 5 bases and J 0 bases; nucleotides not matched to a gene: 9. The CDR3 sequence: CSAVRGGGLAKNIQYF. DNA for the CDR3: TGCAGTGCTGTCCGCGGCGGGGGGCTAGCCAAAAACATTCAGTACTTC.

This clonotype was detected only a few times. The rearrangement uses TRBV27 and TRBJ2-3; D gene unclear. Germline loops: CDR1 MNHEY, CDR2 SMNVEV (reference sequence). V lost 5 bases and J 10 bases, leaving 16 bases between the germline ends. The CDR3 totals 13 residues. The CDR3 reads CASSVGPPMAQYF. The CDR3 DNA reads TGTGCCAGCAGTGTCGGGCCGCCAATGGCGCAGTATTTT.

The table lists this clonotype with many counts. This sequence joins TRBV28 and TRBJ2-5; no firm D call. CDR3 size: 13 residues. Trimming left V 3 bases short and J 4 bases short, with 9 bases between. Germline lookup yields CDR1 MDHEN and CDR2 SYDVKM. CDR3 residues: CASSLDGGETQYF. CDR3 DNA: TGTGCCAGCAGTTTGGACGGTGGAGAGACCCAGTACTTC.